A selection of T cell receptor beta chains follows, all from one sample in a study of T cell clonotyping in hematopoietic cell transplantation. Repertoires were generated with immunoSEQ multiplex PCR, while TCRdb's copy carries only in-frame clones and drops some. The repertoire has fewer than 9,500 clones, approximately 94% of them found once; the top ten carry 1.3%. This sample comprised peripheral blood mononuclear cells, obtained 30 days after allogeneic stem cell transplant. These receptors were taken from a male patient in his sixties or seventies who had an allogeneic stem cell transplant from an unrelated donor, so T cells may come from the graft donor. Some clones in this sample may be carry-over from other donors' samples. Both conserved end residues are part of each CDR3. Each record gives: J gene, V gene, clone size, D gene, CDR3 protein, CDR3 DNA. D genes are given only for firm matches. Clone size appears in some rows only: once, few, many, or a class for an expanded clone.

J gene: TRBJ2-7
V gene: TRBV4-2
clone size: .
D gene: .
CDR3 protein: CASSQEGLVSYEQYF
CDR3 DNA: TGTGCCAGCAGCCAAGAGGGACTGGTCTCCTACGAGCAGTACTTC

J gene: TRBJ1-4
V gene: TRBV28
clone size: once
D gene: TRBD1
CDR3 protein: CASSSTGGVGKLFF
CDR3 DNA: TGTGCCAGCAGTTCGACAGGGGGAGTCGGAAAACTGTTTTTT

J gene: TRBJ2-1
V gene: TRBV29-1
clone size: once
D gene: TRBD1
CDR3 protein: CSGARTGAGNEQFF
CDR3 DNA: TGCAGCGGTGCCCGGACAGGGGCAGGGAATGAGCAGTTCTTC

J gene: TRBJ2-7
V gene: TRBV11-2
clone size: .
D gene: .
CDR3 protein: CASSLESQPAYEQYF
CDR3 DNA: TGTGCCAGCAGCTTAGAGTCACAGCCAGCCTACGAGCAGTACTTC

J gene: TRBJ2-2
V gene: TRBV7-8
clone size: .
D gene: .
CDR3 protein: CASSLEGWTGELFF
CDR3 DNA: TGTGCCAGCAGCTTAGAGGGATGGACCGGGGAGCTGTTTTTT

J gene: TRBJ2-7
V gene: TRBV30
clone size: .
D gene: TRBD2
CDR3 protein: CAWGGRGASYEQYF
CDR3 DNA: TGTGCCTGGGGCGGGAGGGGGGCCTCCTACGAGCAGTACTTC

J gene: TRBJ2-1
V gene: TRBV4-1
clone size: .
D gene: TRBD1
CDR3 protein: CASSQGDFVGTGAWEQFF
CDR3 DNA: TGCGCCAGCAGCCAAGGGGACTTCGTAGGGACAGGGGCCTGGGAGCAGTTCTTC

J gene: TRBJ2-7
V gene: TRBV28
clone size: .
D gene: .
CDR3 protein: CASSAAYEQYF
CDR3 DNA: TGTGCCAGCTCAGCCGCCTACGAGCAGTACTTC

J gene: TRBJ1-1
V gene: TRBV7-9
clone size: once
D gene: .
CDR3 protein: CASSLRVTEAFF
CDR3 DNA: TGTGCCAGCAGCTTAAGGGTCACTGAAGCTTTCTTT

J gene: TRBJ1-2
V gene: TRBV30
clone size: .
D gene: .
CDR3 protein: CAWSTGYGYTF
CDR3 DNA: TGTGCCTGGAGTACTGGCTATGGCTACACCTTC

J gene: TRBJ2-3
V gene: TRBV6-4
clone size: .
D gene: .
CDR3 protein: CASSDSQQGADTQYF
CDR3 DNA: TGTGCCAGCAGTGACTCGCAACAGGGTGCAGATACGCAGTATTTT

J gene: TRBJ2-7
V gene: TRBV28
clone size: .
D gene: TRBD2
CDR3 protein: CASRGSSGRVYEQYF
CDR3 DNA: TGTGCCAGCAGGGGTAGTAGCGGGAGGGTCTACGAGCAGTACTTC

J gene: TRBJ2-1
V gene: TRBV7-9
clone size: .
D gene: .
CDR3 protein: CASTHRPETGSYNEQFF
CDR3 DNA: TGTGCCAGCACCCATCGACCAGAGACTGGTTCCTACAATGAGCAGTTCTTC

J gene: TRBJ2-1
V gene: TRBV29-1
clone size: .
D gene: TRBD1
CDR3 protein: CSGGTGEHNEQFF
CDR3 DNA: TGCAGCGGGGGGACAGGGGAACACAATGAGCAGTTCTTC

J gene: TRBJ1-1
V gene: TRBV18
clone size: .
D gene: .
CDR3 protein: CASSPGQSSDTEAFF
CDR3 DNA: TGTGCCAGCTCACCCGGACAGTCCTCAGACACTGAAGCTTTCTTT

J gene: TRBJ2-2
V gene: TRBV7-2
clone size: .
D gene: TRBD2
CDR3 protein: CASSPSPQREPTGELFF
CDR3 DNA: TGTGCCAGCAGCCCCTCCCCCCAGCGGGAGCCCACCGGGGAGCTGTTTTTT

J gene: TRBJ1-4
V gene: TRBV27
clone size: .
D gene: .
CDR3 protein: CASSPGQGYEKLFF
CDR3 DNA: TGTGCCAGCAGCCCCGGCCAGGGGTACGAAAAACTGTTTTTT

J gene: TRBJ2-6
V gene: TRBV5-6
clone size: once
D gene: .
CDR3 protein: CASSFLGGSGANVLTF
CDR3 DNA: TGTGCCAGCAGCTTCCTTGGTGGGTCGGGGGCCAACGTCCTGACTTTC

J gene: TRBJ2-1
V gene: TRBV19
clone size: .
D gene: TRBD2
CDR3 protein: CASSMGWSGSGLNEQFF
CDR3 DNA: TGTGCCAGTAGTATGGGGTGGAGCGGGAGTGGGCTCAATGAGCAGTTCTTC

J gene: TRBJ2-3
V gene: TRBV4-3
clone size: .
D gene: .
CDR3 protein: CASSQDFRDTQYF
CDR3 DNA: TGCGCCAGCAGCCAAGATTTTAGAGATACGCAGTATTTT

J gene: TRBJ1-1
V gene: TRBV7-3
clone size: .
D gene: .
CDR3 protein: CASSLSAGMNTEAFF
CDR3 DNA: TGTGCCAGCAGCTTATCGGCGGGAATGAACACTGAAGCTTTCTTT

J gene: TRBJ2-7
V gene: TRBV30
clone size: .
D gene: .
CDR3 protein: CACEQGPEVFEQYF
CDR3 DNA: TGTGCCTGCGAACAGGGCCCCGAGGTCTTCGAGCAGTACTTC

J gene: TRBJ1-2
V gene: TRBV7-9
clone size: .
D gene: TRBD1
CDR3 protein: CASSFLQGDGYTF
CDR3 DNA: TGTGCCAGCAGCTTTTTACAGGGGGATGGCTACACCTTC

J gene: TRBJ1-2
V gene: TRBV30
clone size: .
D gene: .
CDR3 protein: CAWRPTGAPNYGYTF
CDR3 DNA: TGTGCCTGGAGGCCTACAGGAGCCCCTAACTATGGCTACACCTTC

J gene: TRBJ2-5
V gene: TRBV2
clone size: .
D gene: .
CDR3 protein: CASSVGVETQYF
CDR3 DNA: TGTGCCAGCAGTGTGGGGGTAGAGACCCAGTACTTC

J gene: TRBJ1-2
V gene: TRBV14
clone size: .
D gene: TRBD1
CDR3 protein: CASSQRQGINYGYTF
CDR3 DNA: TGTGCCAGCAGCCAGCGACAGGGTATTAACTATGGCTACACCTTC

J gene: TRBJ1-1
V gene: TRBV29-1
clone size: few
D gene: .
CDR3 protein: CSVDGSVRNTEAFF
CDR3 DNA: TGCAGCGTTGACGGAAGCGTGAGAAACACTGAAGCTTTCTTT

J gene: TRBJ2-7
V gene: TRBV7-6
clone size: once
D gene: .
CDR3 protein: CASSLDRTYEQYF
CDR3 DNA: TGTGCCAGCAGCTTAGACAGGACCTACGAGCAGTACTTC

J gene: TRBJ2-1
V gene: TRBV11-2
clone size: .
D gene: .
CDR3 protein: CASSISGPYYNEQFF
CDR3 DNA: TGTGCCAGCAGCATATCGGGACCCTATTACAATGAGCAGTTCTTC

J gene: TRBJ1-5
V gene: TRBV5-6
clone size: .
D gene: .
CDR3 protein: CASSLGGRGNQPQHF
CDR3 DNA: TGTGCCAGCAGCTTGGGAGGGCGAGGCAATCAGCCCCAGCATTTT

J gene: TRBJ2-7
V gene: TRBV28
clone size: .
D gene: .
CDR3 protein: CASSTPAYEQYF
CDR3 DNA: TGTGCCAGCAGTACTCCGGCCTACGAGCAGTACTTC

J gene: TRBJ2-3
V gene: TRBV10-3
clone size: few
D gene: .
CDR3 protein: CAISEQGGLTSDTQYF
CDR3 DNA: TGTGCCATCAGTGAACAGGGTGGATTAACTTCAGATACGCAGTATTTT

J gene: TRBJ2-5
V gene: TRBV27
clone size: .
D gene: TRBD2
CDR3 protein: CASSLNPGLAGVKETQYF
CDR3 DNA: TGTGCCAGCAGTCTAAACCCAGGACTAGCGGGAGTTAAAGAGACCCAGTACTTC

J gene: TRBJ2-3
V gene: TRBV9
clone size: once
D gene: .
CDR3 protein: CASSVRGSGTDTQYF
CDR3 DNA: TGTGCCAGCAGCGTCCGGGGTAGCGGAACAGATACGCAGTATTTT

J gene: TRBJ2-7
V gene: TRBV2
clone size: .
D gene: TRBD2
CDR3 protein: CASSVLAGGEQYF
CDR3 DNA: TGTGCCAGCAGCGTACTAGCGGGAGGCGAGCAGTACTTC